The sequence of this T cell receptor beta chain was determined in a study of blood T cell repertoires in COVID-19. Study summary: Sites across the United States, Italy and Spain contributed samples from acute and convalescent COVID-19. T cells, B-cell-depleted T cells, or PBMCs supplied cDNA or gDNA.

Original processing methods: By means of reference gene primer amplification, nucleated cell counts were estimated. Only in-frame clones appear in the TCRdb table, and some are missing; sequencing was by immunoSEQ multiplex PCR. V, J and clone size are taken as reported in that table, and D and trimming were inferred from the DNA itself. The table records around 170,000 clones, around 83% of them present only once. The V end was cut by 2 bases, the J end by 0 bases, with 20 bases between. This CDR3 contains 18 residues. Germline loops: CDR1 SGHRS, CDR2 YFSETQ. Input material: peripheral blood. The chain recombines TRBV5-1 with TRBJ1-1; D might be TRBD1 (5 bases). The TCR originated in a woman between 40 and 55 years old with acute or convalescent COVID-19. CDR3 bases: TGCGCCAGCAGCTTCGGATGGGGCACCCAGGGCCTGAACACTGAAGCTTTCTTT. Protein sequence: CASSFGWGTQGLNTEAFF.